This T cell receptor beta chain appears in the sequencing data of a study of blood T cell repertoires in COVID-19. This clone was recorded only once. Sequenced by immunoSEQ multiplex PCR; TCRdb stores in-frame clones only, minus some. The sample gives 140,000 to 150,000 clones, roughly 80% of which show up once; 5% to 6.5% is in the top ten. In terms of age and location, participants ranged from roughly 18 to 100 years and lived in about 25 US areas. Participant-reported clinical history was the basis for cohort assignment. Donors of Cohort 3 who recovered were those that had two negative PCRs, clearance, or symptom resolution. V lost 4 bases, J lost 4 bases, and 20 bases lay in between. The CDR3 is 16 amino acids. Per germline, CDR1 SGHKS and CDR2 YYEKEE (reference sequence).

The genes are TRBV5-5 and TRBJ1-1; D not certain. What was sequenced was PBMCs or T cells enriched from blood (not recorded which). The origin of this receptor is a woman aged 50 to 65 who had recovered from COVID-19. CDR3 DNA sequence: TGTGCCAGCAGCCCTATCGGAGCAGCCGGGAGCACTGAAGCTTTCTTT. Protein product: CASSPIGAAGSTEAFF.